This is a list of T cell receptor beta chains from one sample in a study of cytomegalovirus exposure and HLA in healthy donors. TCRdb's copy holds only in-frame clones and misses some; the assay was immunoSEQ multiplex PCR. Of approximately 88,000 clones listed, 77% are singletons. Sequenced input: PBMCs. These receptors came from a man between 50 and 59 years old in good health and CMV-seropositive. Each CDR3 is given with its conserved first and last residue. Fields, in order: V gene, D gene, J gene, clone size, CDR3 protein, CDR3 DNA. D genes are given only for firm matches. Some rows mark clone size as missing; the rest say once, few, many or name a class of expanded clone.

v_gene: TRBV25-1; d_gene: TRBD2; j_gene: TRBJ2-7; abundance: .; CDR3aa: CASSGLAYEQYF; CDR3nt: TGTGCCAGCAGCGGACTAGCTTACGAGCAGTACTTC
v_gene: TRBV27; d_gene: TRBD1; j_gene: TRBJ2-1; abundance: .; CDR3aa: CASSFTGGEQFF; CDR3nt: TGTGCCAGCAGTTTCACAGGGGGCGAGCAGTTCTTC
v_gene: TRBV2; d_gene: TRBD2; j_gene: TRBJ2-3; abundance: .; CDR3aa: CASRILAGGSDTQYF; CDR3nt: TGTGCCAGCAGGATACTAGCGGGGGGCTCAGATACGCAGTATTTT
v_gene: TRBV27; d_gene: TRBD1; j_gene: TRBJ1-5; abundance: .; CDR3aa: CASGPQGGNQPQHF; CDR3nt: TGTGCCAGCGGTCCCCAGGGGGGCAATCAGCCCCAGCATTTT
v_gene: TRBV7-3; d_gene: TRBD1; j_gene: TRBJ2-2; abundance: .; CDR3aa: CASSLSGTANTGELFF; CDR3nt: TGTGCCAGCAGCCTGTCCGGGACAGCGAACACCGGGGAGCTGTTTTTT
v_gene: TRBV30; d_gene: TRBD2; j_gene: TRBJ2-3; abundance: once; CDR3aa: CAWSVAGGPDTQYF; CDR3nt: TGTGCCTGGAGTGTAGCGGGGGGGCCAGATACGCAGTATTTT
v_gene: TRBV6-5; d_gene: TRBD1; j_gene: TRBJ1-1; abundance: .; CDR3aa: CASSYSMGTGIEAFF; CDR3nt: TGTGCCAGCAGTTACTCTATGGGGACAGGGATAGAAGCTTTCTTT
v_gene: TRBV6-6; d_gene: .; j_gene: TRBJ2-1; abundance: .; CDR3aa: CASSYEIKYNEQFF; CDR3nt: TGTGCCAGCAGTTACGAGATCAAATACAATGAGCAGTTCTTC
v_gene: TRBV30; d_gene: .; j_gene: TRBJ1-1; abundance: .; CDR3aa: CAWRTQGRITEAFF; CDR3nt: TGTGCCTGGAGGACGCAGGGGCGAATCACTGAAGCTTTCTTT
v_gene: TRBV14; d_gene: TRBD1; j_gene: TRBJ2-7; abundance: .; CDR3aa: CASSPRDRGIYEQYF; CDR3nt: TGTGCCAGCAGCCCTCGGGACAGGGGGATCTACGAGCAGTACTTC
v_gene: TRBV27; d_gene: .; j_gene: TRBJ1-3; abundance: .; CDR3aa: CASSLSGSSGNTIYF; CDR3nt: TGTGCCAGCAGTTTGTCGGGGTCCTCTGGAAACACCATATATTTT
v_gene: TRBV7-6; d_gene: .; j_gene: TRBJ1-1; abundance: few; CDR3aa: CASSLGVPGSGTEAFF; CDR3nt: TGTGCCAGCAGCTTAGGGGTTCCGGGCAGCGGGACTGAAGCTTTCTTT
v_gene: TRBV28; d_gene: .; j_gene: TRBJ1-4; abundance: few; CDR3aa: CASSPPNEKLFF; CDR3nt: TGTGCCAGCAGCCCCCCGAATGAAAAACTGTTTTTT
v_gene: TRBV5-1; d_gene: TRBD1; j_gene: TRBJ2-1; abundance: .; CDR3aa: CASSSAGTGGSEQFF; CDR3nt: TGCGCCAGCAGCTCCGCTGGGACAGGGGGAAGTGAGCAGTTCTTC
v_gene: TRBV9; d_gene: TRBD2; j_gene: TRBJ2-1; abundance: .; CDR3aa: CASSLSLAGGENEQFF; CDR3nt: TGTGCCAGCAGCTTGTCTTTAGCGGGGGGAGAGAATGAGCAGTTCTTC
v_gene: TRBV30; d_gene: TRBD2; j_gene: TRBJ2-1; abundance: .; CDR3aa: CAWSRAGGLYEQFF; CDR3nt: TGTGCCTGGAGCCGAGCGGGGGGGCTCTATGAGCAGTTCTTC
v_gene: TRBV28; d_gene: .; j_gene: TRBJ1-1; abundance: .; CDR3aa: CASSRRQNTEAFF; CDR3nt: TGTGCCAGCAGTCGCCGACAGAACACTGAAGCTTTCTTT
v_gene: TRBV6-1; d_gene: .; j_gene: TRBJ1-5; abundance: .; CDR3aa: CASSEVAARGNQPQHF; CDR3nt: TGTGCCAGCAGTGAAGTTGCGGCCAGGGGCAATCAGCCCCAGCATTTT
v_gene: TRBV6-1; d_gene: .; j_gene: TRBJ1-5; abundance: .; CDR3aa: CASSPRGFGNQPQHF; CDR3nt: TGTGCCAGCAGCCCCAGGGGTTTCGGCAATCAGCCCCAGCATTTT
v_gene: TRBV19; d_gene: .; j_gene: TRBJ1-5; abundance: .; CDR3aa: CAISGGNQPQHF; CDR3nt: TGTGCAATCTCGGGGGGCAATCAGCCCCAGCATTTT
v_gene: TRBV30; d_gene: .; j_gene: TRBJ1-5; abundance: .; CDR3aa: CAWSAVGQPQHF; CDR3nt: TGTGCCTGGAGTGCGGTCGGTCAGCCCCAGCATTTT
v_gene: TRBV29-1; d_gene: TRBD1; j_gene: TRBJ1-5; abundance: .; CDR3aa: CSGGQGVWNQPQHF; CDR3nt: TGCAGCGGAGGACAGGGGGTCTGGAATCAGCCCCAGCATTTT
v_gene: TRBV6-6; d_gene: .; j_gene: TRBJ1-5; abundance: .; CDR3aa: CASIKGDSSNQPQHF; CDR3nt: TGTGCCAGCATCAAAGGGGACTCTAGCAATCAGCCCCAGCATTTT
v_gene: TRBV6-6; d_gene: .; j_gene: TRBJ1-5; abundance: few; CDR3aa: CASSYWGSNQPQHF; CDR3nt: TGTGCCAGCAGTTACTGGGGCAGCAATCAGCCCCAGCATTTT
v_gene: TRBV28; d_gene: TRBD1; j_gene: TRBJ1-6; abundance: .; CDR3aa: CASSLGTENSPLHF; CDR3nt: TGTGCCAGCAGTCTCGGGACAGAGAATTCACCCCTCCACTTT
v_gene: TRBV30; d_gene: .; j_gene: TRBJ2-7; abundance: .; CDR3aa: CASTPGVSSYEQYF; CDR3nt: TGTGCCTCCACCCCGGGGGTATCATCCTACGAGCAGTACTTC
v_gene: TRBV30; d_gene: TRBD2; j_gene: TRBJ2-5; abundance: .; CDR3aa: CAWSVGLAEQETQYF; CDR3nt: TGTGCCTGGAGTGTGGGTCTAGCGGAACAAGAGACCCAGTACTTC
v_gene: TRBV10-2; d_gene: .; j_gene: TRBJ1-1; abundance: few; CDR3aa: CASSSDTTYTEAFF; CDR3nt: TGCGCCAGCAGTTCGGACACGACCTACACTGAAGCTTTCTTT
v_gene: TRBV7-6; d_gene: TRBD2; j_gene: TRBJ2-5; abundance: .; CDR3aa: CASSPHTSGGMYQETQYF; CDR3nt: TGTGCCAGCAGCCCCCATACTAGCGGGGGAATGTACCAAGAGACCCAGTACTTC
v_gene: TRBV7-2; d_gene: TRBD2; j_gene: TRBJ2-1; abundance: .; CDR3aa: CASSVSGGGPYNEQFF; CDR3nt: TGTGCCAGCAGCGTTAGCGGGGGAGGACCCTACAATGAGCAGTTCTTC
v_gene: TRBV29-1; d_gene: .; j_gene: TRBJ1-1; abundance: few; CDR3aa: CSVEAPQGRSDTEAFF; CDR3nt: TGCAGCGTTGAAGCGCCACAGGGTAGGTCGGACACTGAAGCTTTCTTT
v_gene: TRBV20-1; d_gene: .; j_gene: TRBJ2-1; abundance: .; CDR3aa: CSASRDSQFF; CDR3nt: TGCAGTGCTTCCCGGGACTCCCAGTTCTTC
v_gene: TRBV7-2; d_gene: .; j_gene: TRBJ1-1; abundance: .; CDR3aa: CASSLGVGSGTEAFF; CDR3nt: TGTGCCAGCAGCTTAGGAGTTGGGTCGGGCACTGAAGCTTTCTTT
v_gene: TRBV19; d_gene: TRBD1; j_gene: TRBJ2-5; abundance: .; CDR3aa: CASSPGQVSQTQYF; CDR3nt: TGTGCCAGTAGCCCGGGACAGGTCTCTCAGACCCAGTACTTC
v_gene: TRBV5-1; d_gene: TRBD1; j_gene: TRBJ2-7; abundance: .; CDR3aa: CASSWGQSYEQYF; CDR3nt: TGCGCCAGCAGCTGGGGACAGAGTTACGAGCAGTACTTC
v_gene: TRBV7-6; d_gene: .; j_gene: TRBJ2-5; abundance: .; CDR3aa: CASSWGQAGEETQYF; CDR3nt: TGTGCCAGCAGCTGGGGGCAGGCCGGGGAAGAGACCCAGTACTTC
v_gene: TRBV19; d_gene: TRBD2; j_gene: TRBJ2-4; abundance: .; CDR3aa: CASSPRLAMIAKNIQYF; CDR3nt: TGTGCCAGTAGTCCACGACTAGCGATGATAGCCAAAAACATTCAGTACTTC
v_gene: TRBV4-3; d_gene: .; j_gene: TRBJ1-1; abundance: once; CDR3aa: CASSQLGRDTEAFF; CDR3nt: TGCGCCAGCAGCCAACTCGGCAGGGACACTGAAGCTTTCTTT
v_gene: TRBV7-6; d_gene: TRBD2; j_gene: TRBJ2-2; abundance: .; CDR3aa: CASSLVAGGLSGELFF; CDR3nt: TGTGCCAGCAGCTTAGTAGCGGGGGGGCTCAGCGGGGAGCTGTTTTTT
v_gene: TRBV25-1; d_gene: .; j_gene: TRBJ1-1; abundance: once; CDR3aa: CASKSQYTEAFF; CDR3nt: TGTGCCAGCAAGTCTCAGTACACTGAAGCTTTCTTT
v_gene: TRBV9; d_gene: TRBD2; j_gene: TRBJ2-1; abundance: .; CDR3aa: CASSVGEAGGACLQFF; CDR3nt: TGTGCCAGCAGCGTAGGAGAGGCGGGGGGGGCCTGTTTGCAGTTCTTC
v_gene: TRBV4-1; d_gene: .; j_gene: TRBJ2-5; abundance: .; CDR3aa: CASSQGLASFETQYF; CDR3nt: TGCGCCAGCAGCCAAGGCTTAGCTAGCTTCGAGACCCAGTACTTC
v_gene: TRBV5-4; d_gene: .; j_gene: TRBJ1-2; abundance: .; CDR3aa: CASSLSGDLWGYTF; CDR3nt: TGTGCCAGCAGCTTGAGCGGGGACTTATGGGGCTACACCTTC
v_gene: TRBV4-3; d_gene: TRBD1; j_gene: TRBJ1-4; abundance: .; CDR3aa: CASSQGDRGEKLFF; CDR3nt: TGCGCCAGCAGCCAAGGGGACAGGGGTGAAAAACTGTTTTTT
v_gene: TRBV9; d_gene: TRBD2; j_gene: TRBJ2-5; abundance: few; CDR3aa: CASSEGLAGGLYQETQYF; CDR3nt: TGTGCCAGCAGCGAGGGACTAGCGGGGGGGCTGTACCAAGAGACCCAGTACTTC
v_gene: TRBV7-9; d_gene: .; j_gene: TRBJ1-1; abundance: once; CDR3aa: CASSLSRGDTEAFF; CDR3nt: TGTGCCAGCAGCTTATCACGGGGAGACACTGAAGCTTTCTTT
v_gene: TRBV18; d_gene: .; j_gene: TRBJ1-5; abundance: .; CDR3aa: CASSPGHGNQPQHF; CDR3nt: TGTGCCAGCTCACCAGGGCATGGCAATCAGCCCCAGCATTTT
v_gene: TRBV30; d_gene: .; j_gene: TRBJ1-5; abundance: .; CDR3aa: CASQTGGAAGQPQNF; CDR3nt: TGTGCCTCCCAGACAGGTGGGGCGGCGGGTCAGCCCCAGAATTTT
v_gene: TRBV6-1; d_gene: .; j_gene: TRBJ1-6; abundance: .; CDR3aa: CASSDLYNSPLHF; CDR3nt: TGTGCCAGCAGTGATCTCTATAATTCACCCCTCCACTTT